This is a list of T cell receptor beta chains from one sample in a study. MiXCR was run by TCRdb on the 5' RACE reads, yielding one entry per CDR3 protein. The table includes roughly 57,000 distinct CDR3 sequences, roughly 20% detected once. The sequencing input was tumor-infiltrating Tregs sorted from the breast tumor. These receptors all stem from a female donor with breast cancer. CDR3s include the opening cysteine and the closing phenylalanine or tryptophan. The order of the fields is D gene, J gene, clone size, V gene, CDR3 DNA, CDR3 protein. The D gene is left open where the match is weak. Clone sizes are given selectively: once, few, many, or a class where the clone is expanded.

D gene: NA
J gene: TRBJ1-5
clone size: NA
V gene: TRBV7-8
CDR3 DNA: TGTGCCAGCAGCTTTTCGGGGGGCAATCAGCCCCAGCATTTT
CDR3 protein: CASSFSGGNQPQHF

D gene: NA
J gene: TRBJ1-1
clone size: many
V gene: TRBV29-1
CDR3 DNA: TGCAGCGTTGAACGCCCGGAGAACACTGAAGCTTTCTTT
CDR3 protein: CSVERPENTEAFF

D gene: TRBD2
J gene: TRBJ2-7
clone size: few
V gene: TRBV20-1
CDR3 DNA: TGCAGTGCCGACCGACTAGCGGGAGTCTACGAGCAGTACTTC
CDR3 protein: CSADRLAGVYEQYF

D gene: NA
J gene: TRBJ1-4
clone size: few
V gene: TRBV4-2
CDR3 DNA: TGTGCCAGCAGCCAAGGAGAGGGGGAAAAACTGTTTTTT
CDR3 protein: CASSQGEGEKLFF

D gene: NA
J gene: TRBJ2-1
clone size: NA
V gene: TRBV9
CDR3 DNA: TGTGCCAGCAGCCAGTTAGTAGGGCGCTACAATGAGCAGTTCTTC
CDR3 protein: CASSQLVGRYNEQFF

D gene: NA
J gene: TRBJ1-3
clone size: few
V gene: TRBV7-2
CDR3 DNA: TGTGCCAGCAGCTTACAGGTTGTCTCTGGAAACACCATATATTTT
CDR3 protein: CASSLQVVSGNTIYF

D gene: NA
J gene: TRBJ1-2
clone size: NA
V gene: TRBV28
CDR3 DNA: TGTGCCAGCAGTTTACGACGGACCCATAACTATGGCTACACCTTC
CDR3 protein: CASSLRRTHNYGYTF

D gene: TRBD2
J gene: TRBJ2-3
clone size: many
V gene: TRBV29-1
CDR3 DNA: TGCAGCGTTGAAGGCGGGAGGGGCACAGATACGCAGTATTTT
CDR3 protein: CSVEGGRGTDTQYF

D gene: TRBD1
J gene: TRBJ2-3
clone size: NA
V gene: TRBV10-2
CDR3 DNA: TGCGCCAGCGTGACAGGGGGTGGCGCAGATACGCAGTATTTT
CDR3 protein: CASVTGGGADTQYF

D gene: TRBD1
J gene: TRBJ1-5
clone size: NA
V gene: TRBV6-1
CDR3 DNA: TGTGCCAGCAGTGACCGACAGGGCTACAATCAGCCCCAGCATTTT
CDR3 protein: CASSDRQGYNQPQHF

D gene: TRBD1
J gene: TRBJ2-1
clone size: few
V gene: TRBV5-6
CDR3 DNA: TGTGCCAGCAGCTTGGTCGGACAGGGTGGGATCAATGAGCAGTTCTTC
CDR3 protein: CASSLVGQGGINEQFF

D gene: NA
J gene: TRBJ1-2
clone size: NA
V gene: TRBV6-1
CDR3 DNA: TGTGCCAGCAGTGAACGGCATGGGGATGGCTACACCTTC
CDR3 protein: CASSERHGDGYTF

D gene: TRBD1
J gene: TRBJ1-2
clone size: NA
V gene: TRBV5-1
CDR3 DNA: TGCGCCAGCAGCCAGGACAGGCTTGGCTACACCTTC
CDR3 protein: CASSQDRLGYTF

D gene: NA
J gene: TRBJ2-7
clone size: few
V gene: TRBV20-1
CDR3 DNA: TGCAGTGCTAGAATAATGACAGTCTCCTACGAGCAGTACTTC
CDR3 protein: CSARIMTVSYEQYF

D gene: NA
J gene: TRBJ2-3
clone size: NA
V gene: TRBV9
CDR3 DNA: TGTGCCAGCAGCGCCCTCACCACAGATACGCAGTATTTT
CDR3 protein: CASSALTTDTQYF

D gene: NA
J gene: TRBJ1-5
clone size: many
V gene: TRBV12-3/TRBV12-4
CDR3 DNA: TGTGCCAGCAGTGGTACCGCGGATCAGCCCCAGCATTTT
CDR3 protein: CASSGTADQPQHF